This T cell receptor beta chain originates from a study of CD8+ T cells in alopecia areata (dated by TCRdb to the late 2010s). In the study overall: The treated patients, all with moderate-to-severe alopecia areata, were enrolled in an open-label pilot trial of oral tofacitinib given at 5 to 10 mg twice daily. Patients received tofacitinib for 6 to 18 months and were then followed off drug for 6 months to check for delayed response and recurrence. For the treated patients, the SALT score, which quantifies what percentage of scalp surface area is affected, served as the measure of disease severity. The study used high-throughput TCRbeta sequencing to examine T cell clonal expansion in alopecia areata, in both the C3H/HeJ mouse model and human patients. Human TCRbeta sequencing covered scalp tissue and sorted CD4+ and CD8+ peripheral blood T cells from patchy and totalis/universalis alopecia areata patients and healthy controls. Biopsies were taken from tofacitinib-treated patients at baseline and again at 4 and 24 weeks into treatment, and several of those patients also had a later scalp biopsy. Scalp clonality was compared across normal scalp (n=4), patchy alopecia areata scalp (n=8), and alopecia totalis/universalis scalp (n=8). RNA was extracted with the PAXgene miRNA kit for fixed scalp, the miRNeasy kit for PBMCs, and the RNeasy kit for mouse skin. Amplification of TCRbeta CDR3 regions was done by immunoSEQ multiplex PCR using 35 Vbeta forward primers and 13 Jbeta reverse primers.

What the study reported, not specific to this receptor: Unlike mouse skin, where gammadelta T cells dominate, normal human skin contains resident alphabeta T cells that get sequenced too, which complicates analysis of the scalp TCR repertoire. Shared TCR sequences between patients were less evident than in mice, which may be partly attributable to HLA diversity in the patient population. The treated cohort was small, with a single nonresponder, so links between baseline CD8+ expansion and response need larger studies. Compared with normal scalp, lesional scalp had higher clonality and more expanded CD8+ clones, particularly in alopecia totalis/universalis, a pattern that suggests antigenic drive. Scalp clonality and the number of expanded CD8+ clones among the top 100 scalp clones were significantly decreased by tofacitinib. Many expanded lesional clones persisted in scalp and blood during tofacitinib treatment, which may partly explain relapse after stopping treatment.

Per the germline V gene, MGHDK is the CDR1 and SYGVNS is the CDR2. The CDR3, from cysteine to phenylalanine, totals 12 residues. Only the CDR3 region is kept as DNA, spanning 36 bases read in frame from base 1. The junction shows trimming of 4 bases on V and 1 base on J, plus 4 bases between the germline ends. The time point tag for this specimen amounts to: roughly 27 days on oral tofacitinib. Read against the paper, the sample's treatment or condition label means: oral pan-JAK inhibitor, 5-10 mg twice daily. From alopecia areata patients, peripheral blood was collected along with lesional scalp punch biopsies. After PBMCs were isolated by density centrifugation and stained for CD3, CD4 and CD8, a FACSAria was used to sort CD4+ and CD8+ T cells. Library preparation employed the immunoSEQ multiplex PCR assay. For TCR sequencing, RNA was extracted from every sample and reverse transcribed into cDNA to serve as template. First-strand cDNA was synthesized using SuperScript III with a 2:1 mix of oligo-dT and random hexamers. A synthetic immune receptor repertoire was used to gauge amplification bias, and whatever bias remained was removed computationally. Under the source paper's analysis protocol: Raw reads were preprocessed to remove errors, and CDR3 was defined according to IMGT conventions as the region from the conserved cysteine to phenylalanine. Clonality was calculated as 1 minus Shannon entropy normalized by log2 of the number of productive unique TCRs. Whether each scalp clone was CD4 or CD8 was inferred by checking scalp TCRbeta sequences against the CD4 and CD8 repertoires from sorted blood. TCRdb retrieved this table from immuneACCESS and kept in-frame rearrangements only. Not all clones are present; in checked studies, unresolved V genes account for under half, and no reason is known for the remainder. V and J calls and clone size are those listed in that table; D and trimming were worked out from the DNA. Present in this sample are about 140,000 clones, roughly 82% of which were seen just once. Clones ranked in the top ten supply approximately 25% of the sample.

There are a few counts of this clone. The antigen it recognizes is unknown. Base qualities are not at hand, and no much larger clone is one base apart. Recombination joined TRBV25-1 with TRBJ1-1, with no confidently assigned D gene. Sequenced material: CD8+ T cells sorted from blood, taken at week 4, from a patient treated with tofacitinib. The sequence came from a human donor with alopecia areata. The DNA sequence is given as TGTGCCAGCAGTGTGGGGAACACTGAAGCTTTCTTT. Translated, it gives CASSVGNTEAFF. Beyond the CDR3, the reference TRBV25-1 and TRBJ1-1 genes provide the residues; the full variable domain reads: EADIYQTPRYLVIGTGKKITLECSQTMGHDKMYWYQQDPGMELHLIHYSYGVNSTEKGDLSSESTVSRIRTEHFPLTLESARPSHTSQYLCASSVGNTEAFFGQGTRLTVV.